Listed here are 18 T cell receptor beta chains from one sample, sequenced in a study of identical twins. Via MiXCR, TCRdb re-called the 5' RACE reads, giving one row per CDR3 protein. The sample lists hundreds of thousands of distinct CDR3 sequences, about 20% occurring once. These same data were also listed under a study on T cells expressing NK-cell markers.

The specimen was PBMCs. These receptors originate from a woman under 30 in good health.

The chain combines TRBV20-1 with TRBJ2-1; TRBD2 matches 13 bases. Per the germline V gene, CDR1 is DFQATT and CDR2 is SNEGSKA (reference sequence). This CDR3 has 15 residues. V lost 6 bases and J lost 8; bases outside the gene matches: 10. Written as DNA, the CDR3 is TGCAGTGCGGAAGAACTAGCGGGAGGGGTAGATGAGCAGTTCTTC. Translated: CSAEELAGGVDEQFF.

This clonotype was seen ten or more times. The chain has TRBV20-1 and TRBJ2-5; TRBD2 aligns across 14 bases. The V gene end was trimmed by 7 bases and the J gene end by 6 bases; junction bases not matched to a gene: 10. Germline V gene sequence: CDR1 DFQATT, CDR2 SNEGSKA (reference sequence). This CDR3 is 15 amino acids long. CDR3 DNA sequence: TGCAGTGTTAAGCCGGGACTAGCGGGAGAAAAGACCCAGTACTTC. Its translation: CSVKPGLAGEKTQYF.

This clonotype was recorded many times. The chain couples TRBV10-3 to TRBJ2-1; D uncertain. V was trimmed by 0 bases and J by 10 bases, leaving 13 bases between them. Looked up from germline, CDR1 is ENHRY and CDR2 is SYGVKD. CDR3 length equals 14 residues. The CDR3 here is CAISESSVIKEQFF. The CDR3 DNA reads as TGTGCCATCAGTGAGTCGTCCGTTATCAAGGAGCAGTTCTTC.

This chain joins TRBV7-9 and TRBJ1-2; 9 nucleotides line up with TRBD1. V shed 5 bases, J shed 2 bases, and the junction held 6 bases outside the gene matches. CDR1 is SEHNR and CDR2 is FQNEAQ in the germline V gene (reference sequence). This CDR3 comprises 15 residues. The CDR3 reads CASSTGQGINYGYTF. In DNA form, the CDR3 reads TGTGCCAGCAGCACAGGACAGGGGATCAACTATGGCTACACCTTC.

CDR3 amino acids: CASSLGTIPSTDTQYF. The CDR3, as DNA: TGTGCCAGCAGCTTAGGGACAATTCCTAGCACAGATACGCAGTATTTT. The V gene is TRBV11-2, the J gene TRBJ2-3; TRBD1 might be the D (5 bases). Germline V gene sequence: CDR1 SGHAT, CDR2 FQNNGV. The CDR3 covers 16 residues. V was cut by 1 base and J by 0 bases, with 11 bases left in between.

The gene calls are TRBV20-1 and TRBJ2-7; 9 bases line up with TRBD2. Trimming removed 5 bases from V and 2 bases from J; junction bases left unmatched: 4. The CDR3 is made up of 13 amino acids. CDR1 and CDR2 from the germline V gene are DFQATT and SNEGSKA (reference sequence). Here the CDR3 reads CSAALAGTYEQYF. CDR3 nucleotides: TGCAGTGCTGCGCTAGCGGGAACCTACGAGCAGTACTTC.

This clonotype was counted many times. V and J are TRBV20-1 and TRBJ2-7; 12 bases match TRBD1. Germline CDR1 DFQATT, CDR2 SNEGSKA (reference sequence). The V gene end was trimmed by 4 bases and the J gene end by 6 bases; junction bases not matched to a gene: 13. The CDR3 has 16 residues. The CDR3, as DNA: TGCAGTGCTACCCCACTCGCCGGGACAGGGGGCGTCGAGCAGTACTTC. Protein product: CSATPLAGTGGVEQYF.

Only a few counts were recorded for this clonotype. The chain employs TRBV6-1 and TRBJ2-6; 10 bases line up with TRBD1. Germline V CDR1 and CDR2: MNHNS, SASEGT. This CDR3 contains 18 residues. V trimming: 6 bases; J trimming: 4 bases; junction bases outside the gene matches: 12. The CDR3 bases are TGTGCCAGCAGCCTACCCGGGACAGGGGTATCCGGGGCCAACGTCCTGACTTTC. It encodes CASSLPGTGVSGANVLTF.

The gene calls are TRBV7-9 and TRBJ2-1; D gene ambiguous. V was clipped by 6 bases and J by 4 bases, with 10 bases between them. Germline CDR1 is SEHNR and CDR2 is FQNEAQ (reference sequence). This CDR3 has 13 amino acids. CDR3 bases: TGTGCCAGCAGACCTCCCGTTTACAATGAGCAGTTCTTC. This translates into CASRPPVYNEQFF.

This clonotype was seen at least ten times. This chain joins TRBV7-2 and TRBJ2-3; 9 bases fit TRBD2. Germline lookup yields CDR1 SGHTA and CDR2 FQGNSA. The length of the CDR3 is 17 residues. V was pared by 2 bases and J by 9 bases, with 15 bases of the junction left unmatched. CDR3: CASSLMRGASGANTQYF. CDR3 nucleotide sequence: TGTGCCAGCAGCTTAATGAGGGGAGCTAGCGGGGCCAACACGCAGTATTTT.

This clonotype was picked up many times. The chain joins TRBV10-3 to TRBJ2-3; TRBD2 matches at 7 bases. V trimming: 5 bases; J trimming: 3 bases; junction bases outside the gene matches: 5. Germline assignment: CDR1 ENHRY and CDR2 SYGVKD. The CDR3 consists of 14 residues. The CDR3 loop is CAISQTGGTDTQYF. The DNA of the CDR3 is TGTGCCATCAGTCAGACGGGGGGAACAGATACGCAGTATTTT.

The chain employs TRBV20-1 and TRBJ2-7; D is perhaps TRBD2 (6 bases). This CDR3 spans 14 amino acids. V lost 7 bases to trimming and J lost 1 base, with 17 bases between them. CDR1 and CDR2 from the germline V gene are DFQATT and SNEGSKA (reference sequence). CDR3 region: CSVPRLGASYEQYF. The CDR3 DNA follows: TGCAGTGTCCCGCGACTAGGGGCTTCCTACGAGCAGTACTTC.

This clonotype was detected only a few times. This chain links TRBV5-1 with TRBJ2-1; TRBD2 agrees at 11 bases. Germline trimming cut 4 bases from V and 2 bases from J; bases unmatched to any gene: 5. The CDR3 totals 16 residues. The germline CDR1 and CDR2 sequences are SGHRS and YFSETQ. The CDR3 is CASSKRLAGPYNEQFF. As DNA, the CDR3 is TGCGCCAGCAGCAAGAGACTAGCGGGGCCCTACAATGAGCAGTTCTTC.

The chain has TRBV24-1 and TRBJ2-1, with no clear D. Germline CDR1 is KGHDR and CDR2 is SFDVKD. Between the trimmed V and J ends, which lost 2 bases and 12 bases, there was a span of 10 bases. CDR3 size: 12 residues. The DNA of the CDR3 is TGTGCCACCAGTGATTCCCATAGACGGCAGTTCTTC. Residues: CATSDSHRRQFF.

CDR3 protein: CASSFGLGNQPQHF. The CDR3 nucleotides are TGTGCCAGCAGTTTCGGTCTGGGCAATCAGCCCCAGCATTTT. This rearrangement joins TRBV27 to TRBJ1-5; no definite D call. The germline CDR1 and CDR2 sequences are MNHEY and SMNVEV (reference sequence). The CDR3 covers 14 residues. Trimming took off 3 bases at V and 2 bases at J, with 8 bases between the two ends.

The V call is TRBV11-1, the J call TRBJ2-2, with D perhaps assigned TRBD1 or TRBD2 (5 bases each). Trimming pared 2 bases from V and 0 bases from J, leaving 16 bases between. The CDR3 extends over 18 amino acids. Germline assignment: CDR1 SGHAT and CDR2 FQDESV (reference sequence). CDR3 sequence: CASSLSPLGAANTGELFF. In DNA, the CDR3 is TGTGCCAGCAGCTTATCCCCTCTCGGGGCCGCGAACACCGGGGAGCTGTTTTTT.

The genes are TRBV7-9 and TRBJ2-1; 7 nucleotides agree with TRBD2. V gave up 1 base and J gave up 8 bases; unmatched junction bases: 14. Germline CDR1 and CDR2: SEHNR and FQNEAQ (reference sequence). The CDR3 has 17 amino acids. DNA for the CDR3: TGTGCCAGCAGCTTAGGGGTTAGGCGGGAGTACGTCTATGAGCAGTTCTTC. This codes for CASSLGVRREYVYEQFF.

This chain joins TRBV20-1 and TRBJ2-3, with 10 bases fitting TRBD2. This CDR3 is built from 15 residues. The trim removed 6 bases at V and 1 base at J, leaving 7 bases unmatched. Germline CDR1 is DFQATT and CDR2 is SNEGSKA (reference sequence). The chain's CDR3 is CSAPNLAGGTDTQYF. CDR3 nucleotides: TGCAGTGCGCCGAATCTAGCGGGGGGCACAGATACGCAGTATTTT.